This T cell receptor (beta chain) was sequenced during a study of radiation and T cells in renal cell carcinoma. The V and J ends lost 6 bases and 0 bases respectively, with 13 bases between them. This CDR3 region has 14 residues. Germline V gives CDR1 SGHRS, CDR2 YFSETQ. Sample treatment: treatment-naive control, cytoreductive nephrectomy. Controls were unirradiated tumors from treatment-naive cytoreductive nephrectomy patients. Controls included a few female and around ten male donors, resected 2011 to 2014. TCRdb's copy holds only in-frame clones and misses some; the assay was immunoSEQ multiplex PCR. The top ten hold around 17% of the sample, which has more than 14,000 clones, roughly 60% seen once.

Specimen: tumor tissue, collected from a patient whose treatment was nephrectomy without radiotherapy. The source of this sequence is a man aged 55-75 years with renal cell carcinoma. The chain is built from TRBV5-1 and TRBJ2-7, with D perhaps TRBD1 (5 bases). CDR3 in DNA: TGCGCCAGCACCGACACAGGATACTCCTACGAGCAGTACTTC. This gives the protein CASTDTGYSYEQYF.